In this sample, the clone carrying this TCR beta chain turned up a few times. Its specificity is unknown. The V gene end was trimmed by 5 bases and the J gene end by 5 bases; junction bases not matched to a gene: 13. Germline values: CDR1 SGHTA, CDR2 FQGNSA. The CDR3 length is 16 residues. Ineligible for inclusion were patients with other autoimmune diseases, uncontrolled infections, pregnancy or lactation. This record comes from a study of Graves' ophthalmopathy and Graves' hyperthyroidism. Regarding the study as a whole: Prediction of ophthalmopathy progression reached roughly 70% sensitivity and under 80% specificity.

RNA served as the template for amplifying TCR beta CDR3 regions. HTBI-primed RT-PCR formed the first round, and a multiplex PCR formed the second. From the multiplex PCR reads, TCRdb called clonotypes with MiXCR, one entry per CDR3 protein. The data hold 200,000 to 250,000 distinct CDR3 sequences, with approximately 42% observed a single time. V is TRBV7-2 and J is TRBJ2-5; TRBD2 matches 8 bases. The material sequenced was peripheral blood. The clonotype was recovered from an adult man with Graves' ophthalmopathy. CDR3 in DNA: TGTGCCAGCAGCCCCCTCGTGCGGGAGGTTCAGGAGACCCAGTACTTC. Its translation: CASSPLVREVQETQYF.